This T cell receptor beta chain emerged from a study of blood T cell repertoires in COVID-19. Per the original methods: Reference gene primer amplification gave nucleated cell count estimates. Clones were read by immunoSEQ multiplex PCR, and TCRdb kept only the in-frame ones, dropping some. For V, J and clone size, that table is used; D and trimming come from the DNA. The sample shows roughly 240,000 clones, 75% to 85% of them seen only once. This TCR was recovered from a man in his forties who had recovered from COVID-19. The sequencing sample was made of peripheral blood.

CDR3 protein: CAWGQYTSYGYTF. For the CDR3, the DNA is TGTGCCTGGGGACAGTATACCTCCTATGGCTACACCTTC. The chain couples TRBV30 to TRBJ1-2, with D perhaps TRBD1 (6 bases). The germline CDR1 and CDR2 sequences are GTSNPN and SVGIG (reference sequence). CDR3 length equals 13 residues. The V end lost 5 bases, the J end lost 4 bases, and 14 bases lay between the germline ends.